The T cell receptor beta chain described here comes from a study of blood T cell repertoires in COVID-19. Study summary: COVID-19 samples collected from the United States, Italy and Spain covered acute and convalescent phases.

The data were produced by immunoSEQ multiplex PCR, yet TCRdb's version contains in-frame clones alone and is incomplete. Seen here are roughly 410,000 clones, 89% observed once, and the top ten hold about 1.2%. V was cut by 0 bases and J by 8 bases, with 11 bases left in between. The CDR3 length is 14 residues. Germline V CDR1 and CDR2: LGHDT, YNNKEL (reference sequence). The sequence came from a man aged 35 to 55 with acute or convalescent COVID-19. The rearrangement uses TRBV3-1 (or the pseudogene TRBV3-2) and TRBJ2-4; a possible D gene is TRBD2 (6 bases). The specimen sequenced was peripheral blood. CDR3 in amino acids: CASSQDPGVDIQYF. DNA of the CDR3: TGTGCCAGCAGCCAAGACCCGGGGGTAGACATTCAGTACTTC.